These 10 T cell receptor beta chains were all obtained from the same sample, sequenced in a study of PD-1 blockade in classical Hodgkin lymphoma. Assay used: immunoSEQ multiplex PCR; TCRdb lists only in-frame clones, some missing. The sample includes some 100,000 clones, 80% to 95% of them seen just once. The patients all showed relapse after autologous stem cell transplantation, while their brentuximab vedotin exposure varied. The sample here was peripheral blood mononuclear cells (PBMCs), taken at baseline. These receptors all stem from a human donor with classical Hodgkin lymphoma.

The chain is built from TRBV19 and TRBJ2-2; tentative D call: TRBD1 (6 bases). This CDR3 comprises 18 residues. V was trimmed by 3 bases and J by 3 bases, leaving 20 bases between them. Germline CDR1 and CDR2: LNHDA and SQIVND (reference sequence). The CDR3 DNA reads TGTGCCAGTAGTATCCCCGGACAGACTATATCTTACACCGGGGAGCTGTTTTTT. The encoded protein is CASSIPGQTISYTGELFF. Filled out from reference TRBV19 and TRBJ2-2, the complete variable domain reads DGGITQSPKYLFRKEGQNVTLSCEQNLNHDAMYWYRQDPGQGLRLIYYSQIVNDFQKGDIAEGYSVSREKKESFPLTVTSAQKNPTAFYLCASSIPGQTISYTGELFFGEGSRLTVL.

The chain uses TRBV9 and TRBJ2-7; D unclear. The ends were cut back, 0 bases at V and 2 bases at J, with 12 bases in the middle. The germline CDR1 and CDR2 sequences are SGDLS and YYNGEE. This CDR3 is 15 amino acids long. The CDR3 DNA reads as TGTGCCAGCAGCGTAGACCCGGGCTCCACCTACGAGCAGTACTTC. It translates to CASSVDPGSTYEQYF.

The rearrangement links TRBV5-1 to TRBJ1-3; 8 bases line up with TRBD1. Germline V lookup: CDR1 SGHRS, CDR2 YFSETQ. V lost 6 bases, J lost 0 bases, and 2 bases stayed unmatched. The CDR3 runs to 14 residues. Here the CDR3 reads CASKTGGSGNTIYF. The CDR3 bases are TGCGCCAGCAAAACAGGGGGCTCTGGAAACACCATATATTTT.

V gene TRBV30 combines with J gene TRBJ2-6, with unresolved D. Between the trimmed V and J ends, which lost 7 bases and 1 base, there was a span of 8 bases. Germline CDR1 and CDR2: GTSNPN and SVGIG (reference sequence). There are 13 residues in the CDR3. The CDR3 here is CALLVSGANVLTF. The CDR3 DNA is TGTGCCTTACTGGTGTCTGGGGCCAACGTCCTGACTTTC.

This chain links TRBV6-5 with TRBJ2-3; TRBD2 agrees at 7 bases. Per the germline V gene, CDR1 is MNHEY and CDR2 is SVGAGI. J gave up 3 bases and V 2 bases, and 5 bases lay outside the gene matches. The CDR3 extends over 15 amino acids. This CDR3 reads CASSYGAGLTDTQYF. In DNA form, the CDR3 reads TGTGCCAGCAGTTACGGAGCGGGACTAACAGATACGCAGTATTTT.

This chain uses TRBV19 with TRBJ2-7; D not certain. Trimming removed 2 bases at V and 1 base at J, with 12 bases between. This CDR3 is 15 amino acids long. CDR1 LNHDA and CDR2 SQIVND come from the germline V gene (reference sequence). CDR3 in amino acids: CASSIYSGRSYEQYF. Here the CDR3 DNA reads TGTGCCAGTAGTATATATTCGGGCAGATCCTACGAGCAGTACTTC.

V and J are TRBV2 and TRBJ1-3, with D uncertain. CDR3 length: 10 amino acids. Looked up from germline, CDR1 is SNHLY and CDR2 is FYNNEI. The V gene lost 4 bases and the J gene lost 14 bases, with 9 bases spanning the gap. The CDR3 DNA reads TGTGCCAGCAGTGTGGGCCCCGTATATTTT. Translated, it gives CASSVGPVYF.

The rearrangement links TRBV11-2 to TRBJ2-3, with no clear D. Trimming removed 5 bases from V and 0 bases from J, with 12 bases in between. This CDR3 has 15 amino acids. The germline V gene has CDR1 SGHAT and CDR2 FQNNGV. The CDR3 here is CASSGRPSSTDTQYF. The CDR3 region has the DNA TGTGCCAGCAGCGGACGACCATCTAGCACAGATACGCAGTATTTT.

The rearrangement joins TRBV2 to TRBJ2-7, with D possibly TRBD1 on 5 matching bases. Germline values: CDR1 SNHLY, CDR2 FYNNEI. Trimming cost V 2 bases and J 0 bases, with 11 bases left between them. This CDR3 is 15 amino acids long. As DNA, the CDR3 is TGTGCCAGCAGTGAAAGGGGCGGCGTCTCCTACGAGCAGTACTTC. Protein product: CASSERGGVSYEQYF.

This chain joins TRBV19 and TRBJ2-7; D remains ambiguous. Trimming took 0 bases from V and 7 from J, leaving 13 bases between them. Germline V gene sequence: CDR1 LNHDA, CDR2 SQIVND (reference sequence). The CDR3 has 14 amino acids. CDR3 loop: CASSIELGVGEQYF. CDR3 coding DNA: TGTGCCAGTAGTATAGAGCTTGGAGTGGGTGAGCAGTACTTC.